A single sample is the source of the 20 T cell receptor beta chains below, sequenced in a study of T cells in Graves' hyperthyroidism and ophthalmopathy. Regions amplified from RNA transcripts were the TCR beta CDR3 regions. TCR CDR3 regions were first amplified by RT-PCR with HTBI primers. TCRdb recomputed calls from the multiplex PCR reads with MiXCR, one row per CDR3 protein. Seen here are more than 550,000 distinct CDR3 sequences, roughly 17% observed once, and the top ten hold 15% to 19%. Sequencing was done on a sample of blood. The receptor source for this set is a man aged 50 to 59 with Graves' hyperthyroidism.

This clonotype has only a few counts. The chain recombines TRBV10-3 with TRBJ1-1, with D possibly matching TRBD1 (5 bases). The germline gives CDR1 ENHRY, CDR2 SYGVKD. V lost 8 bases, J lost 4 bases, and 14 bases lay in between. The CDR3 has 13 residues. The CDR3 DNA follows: TGTGCCATCCAGGGTGTGGAGGGCACTGAAGCTTTCTTT. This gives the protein CAIQGVEGTEAFF.

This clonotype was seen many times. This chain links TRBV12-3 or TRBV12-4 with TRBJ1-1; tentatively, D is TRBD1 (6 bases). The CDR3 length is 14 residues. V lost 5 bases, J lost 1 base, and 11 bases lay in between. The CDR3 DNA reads TGTGCCAGCAGTCGGGGGGCGGGGAACACTGAAGCTTTCTTT. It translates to CASSRGAGNTEAFF.

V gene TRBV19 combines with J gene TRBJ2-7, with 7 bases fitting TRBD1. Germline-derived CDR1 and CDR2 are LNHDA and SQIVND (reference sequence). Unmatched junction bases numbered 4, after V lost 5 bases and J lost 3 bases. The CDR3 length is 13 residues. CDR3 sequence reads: CASSEGQNYEQYF. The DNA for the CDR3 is TGTGCCAGTAGTGAGGGACAGAACTACGAGCAGTACTTC.

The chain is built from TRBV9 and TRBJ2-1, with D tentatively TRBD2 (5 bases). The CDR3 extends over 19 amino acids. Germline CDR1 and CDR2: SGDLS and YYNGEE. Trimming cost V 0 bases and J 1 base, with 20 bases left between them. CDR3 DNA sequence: TGTGCCAGCAGCGTAGATCCGGGAAGACTTGAATTTTCCTACAATGAGCAGTTCTTC. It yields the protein CASSVDPGRLEFSYNEQFF.

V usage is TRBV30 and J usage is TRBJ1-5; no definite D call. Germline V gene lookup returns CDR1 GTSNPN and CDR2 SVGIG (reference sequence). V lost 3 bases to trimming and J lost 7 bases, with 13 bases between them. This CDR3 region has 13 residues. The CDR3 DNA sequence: TGTGCCTGGAGCCGACACGCGGTCCAGCCCCAGCATTTT. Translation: CAWSRHAVQPQHF. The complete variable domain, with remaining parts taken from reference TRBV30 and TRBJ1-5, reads SQTIHQWPATLVQPVGSPLSLECTVEGTSNPNLYWYRQAAGRGLQLLFYSVGIGQISSEVPQNLSASRPQDRQFILSSKKLLLSDSGFYLCAWSRHAVQPQHFGDGTRLSIL.

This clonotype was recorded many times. DNA of the CDR3: TGTGCCAGCAGTGAATTTTTCGTAGCGGGAGGCCCTTGGCCGTTCTTC. Translated: CASSEFFVAGGPWPFF. The chain joins TRBV2 to TRBJ2-1; 10 nucleotides line up with TRBD2. Germline CDR1 is SNHLY and CDR2 is FYNNEI. V trimming: 2 bases; J trimming: 15 bases; junction bases outside the gene matches: 16. This CDR3 has 16 amino acids.

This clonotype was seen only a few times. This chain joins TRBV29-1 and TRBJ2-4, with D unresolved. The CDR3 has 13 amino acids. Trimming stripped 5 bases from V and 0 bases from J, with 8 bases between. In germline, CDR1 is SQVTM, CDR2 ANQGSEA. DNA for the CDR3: TGCAGCGTTATGGGTCTAGCCAAAAACATTCAGTACTTC. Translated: CSVMGLAKNIQYF.

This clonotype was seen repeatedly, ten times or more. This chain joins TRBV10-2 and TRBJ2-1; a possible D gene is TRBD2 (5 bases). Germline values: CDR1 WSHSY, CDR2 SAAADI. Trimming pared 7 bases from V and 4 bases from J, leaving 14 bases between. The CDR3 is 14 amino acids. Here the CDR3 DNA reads TGCGCCAGCACCGACCAGCGGCCTTACAATGAGCAGTTCTTC. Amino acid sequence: CASTDQRPYNEQFF.

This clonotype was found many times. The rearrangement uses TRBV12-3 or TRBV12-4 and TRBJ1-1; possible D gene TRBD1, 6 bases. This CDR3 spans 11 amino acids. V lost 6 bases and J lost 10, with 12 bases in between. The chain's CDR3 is CASRVQGRAFF. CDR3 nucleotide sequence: TGTGCCAGCAGGGTACAGGGTCGAGCTTTCTTT.

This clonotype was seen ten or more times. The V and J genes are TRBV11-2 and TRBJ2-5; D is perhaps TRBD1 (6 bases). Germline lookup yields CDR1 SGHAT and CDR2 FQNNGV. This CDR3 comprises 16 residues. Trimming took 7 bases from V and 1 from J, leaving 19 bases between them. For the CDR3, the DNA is TGTGCCAGCACCGAAAAACTACAGGGCCCCCAAGAGACCCAGTACTTC. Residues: CASTEKLQGPQETQYF.

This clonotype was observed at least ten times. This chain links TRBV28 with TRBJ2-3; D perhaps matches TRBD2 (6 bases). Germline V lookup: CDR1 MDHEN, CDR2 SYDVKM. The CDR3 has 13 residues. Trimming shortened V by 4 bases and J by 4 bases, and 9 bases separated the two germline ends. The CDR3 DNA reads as TGTGCCAGCAGTTCGGCGGGGCCAGATACGCAGTATTTT. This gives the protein CASSSAGPDTQYF.

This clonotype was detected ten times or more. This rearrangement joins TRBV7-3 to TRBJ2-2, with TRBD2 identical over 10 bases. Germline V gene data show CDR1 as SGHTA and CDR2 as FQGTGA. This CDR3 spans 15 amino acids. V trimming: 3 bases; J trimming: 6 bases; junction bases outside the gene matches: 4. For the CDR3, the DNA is TGTGCCAGCAGCTTTACGCTAGCGGGAGCCGGGGAGCTGTTTTTT. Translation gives CASSFTLAGAGELFF.

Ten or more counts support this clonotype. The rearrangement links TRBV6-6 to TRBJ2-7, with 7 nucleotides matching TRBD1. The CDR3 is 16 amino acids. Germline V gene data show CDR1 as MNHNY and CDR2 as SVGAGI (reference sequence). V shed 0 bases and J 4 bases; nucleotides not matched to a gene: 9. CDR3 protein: CASSYSQDRAFYEQYF. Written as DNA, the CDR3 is TGTGCCAGCAGTTACTCTCAAGACAGGGCTTTTTACGAGCAGTACTTC.

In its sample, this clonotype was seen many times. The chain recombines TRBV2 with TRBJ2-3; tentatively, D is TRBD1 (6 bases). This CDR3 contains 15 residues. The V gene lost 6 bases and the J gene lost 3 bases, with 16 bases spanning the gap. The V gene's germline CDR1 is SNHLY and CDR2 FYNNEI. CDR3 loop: CASSITGSGTDTQYF. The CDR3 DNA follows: TGTGCCAGCAGCATCACAGGGTCAGGGACAGATACGCAGTATTTT.

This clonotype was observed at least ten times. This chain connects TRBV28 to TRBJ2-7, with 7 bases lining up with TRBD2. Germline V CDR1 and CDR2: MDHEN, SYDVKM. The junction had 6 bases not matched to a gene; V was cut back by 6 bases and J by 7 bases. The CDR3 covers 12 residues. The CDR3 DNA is TGTGCCAGCAGCCCCTTACTAGCGGAGCAGTACTTC. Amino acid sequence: CASSPLLAEQYF.

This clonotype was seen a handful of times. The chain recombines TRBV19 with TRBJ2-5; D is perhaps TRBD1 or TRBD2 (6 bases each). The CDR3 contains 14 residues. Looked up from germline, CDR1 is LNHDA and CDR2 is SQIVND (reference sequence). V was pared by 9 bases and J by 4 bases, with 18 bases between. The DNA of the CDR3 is TGTGCCAGCGGGGGACGGCGAGGGGGAGAGACCCAGTACTTC. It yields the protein CASGGRRGGETQYF. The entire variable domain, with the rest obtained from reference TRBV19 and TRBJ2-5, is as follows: DGGITQSPKYLFRKEGQNVTLSCEQNLNHDAMYWYRQDPGQGLRLIYYSQIVNDFQKGDIAEGYSVSREKKESFPLTVTSAQKNPTAFYLCASGGRRGGETQYFGPGTRLLVL.

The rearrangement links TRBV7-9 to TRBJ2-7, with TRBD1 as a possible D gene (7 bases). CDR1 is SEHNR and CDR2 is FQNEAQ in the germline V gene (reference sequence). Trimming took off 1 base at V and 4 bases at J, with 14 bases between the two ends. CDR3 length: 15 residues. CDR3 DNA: TGTGCCAGCAGCTTAGGTCGGCAGGGGGGTTACGAGCAGTACTTC. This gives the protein CASSLGRQGGYEQYF.

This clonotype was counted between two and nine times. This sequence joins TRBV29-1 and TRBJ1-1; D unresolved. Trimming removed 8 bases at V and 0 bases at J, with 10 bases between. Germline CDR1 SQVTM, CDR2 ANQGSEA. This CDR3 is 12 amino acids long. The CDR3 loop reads CSITSLNTEAFF. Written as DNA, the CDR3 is TGCAGCATAACCTCTTTGAACACTGAAGCTTTCTTT.

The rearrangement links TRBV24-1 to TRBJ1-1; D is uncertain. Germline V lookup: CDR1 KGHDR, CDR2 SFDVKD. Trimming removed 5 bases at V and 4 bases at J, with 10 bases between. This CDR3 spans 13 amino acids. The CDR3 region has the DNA TGTGCCACCAGTGGTTCGATGGGCACTGAAGCTTTCTTT. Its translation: CATSGSMGTEAFF.

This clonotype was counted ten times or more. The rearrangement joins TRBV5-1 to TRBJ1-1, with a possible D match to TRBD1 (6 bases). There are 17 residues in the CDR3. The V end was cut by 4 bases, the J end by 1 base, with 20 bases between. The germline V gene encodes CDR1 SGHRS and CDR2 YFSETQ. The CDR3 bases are TGCGCCAGCAGCCAAACACAGGGTAAAGTCTCGAACACTGAAGCTTTCTTT. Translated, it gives CASSQTQGKVSNTEAFF.